Listed below are T cell receptor beta chains from one sample, sequenced in a study of T-cell reconstitution after alpha-beta-depleted transplantation in children. TCRdb used MiXCR to reprocess the PCR reads, holding one entry per CDR3 protein. The table shows some 400,000 distinct CDR3 sequences, with about a fifth occurring only once. Sequenced material: PBMCs from the stem cell graft donor, taken from the stem cell graft. The receptor set was obtained from a human donor who donated a stem cell graft to a child with acute myeloid leukemia. The conserved cysteine and the conserved F or W are not part of the CDR3 here.

TRBJ1-1	TRBV29-1	SVEAPEAF
TRBJ2-7	TRBV14	ASSRLGGGLYEQY
TRBJ1-2	TRBV23-1	ASSHKGRNYGYT
TRBJ1-1	TRBV12-3/TRBV12-4	ASSRTGTEAF
TRBJ1-5	TRBV12-3/TRBV12-4	ASSPQGGAYSNQPQH
TRBJ2-2	TRBV14	ASSRWTGDTGELF
TRBJ1-1	TRBV29-1	SVGQGWNTEAF
TRBJ2-7	TRBV29-1	SVDISGVTGEQY
TRBJ2-5	TRBV15	ATSISLAGEETQY
TRBJ2-1	TRBV20-1	SAPRTSGRSNEQF
TRBJ2-7	TRBV21-1	ASTPTGYDEQY
TRBJ1-6	TRBV2	ASSYPGQEESPLH
TRBJ1-2	TRBV20-1	SARVGGSGYT
TRBJ2-7	TRBV27	ASSYRGTSGRREQY
TRBJ2-4	TRBV20-1	SAETGKNIQY
TRBJ2-7	TRBV28	ASSLGTSGSPYEQY
TRBJ2-3	TRBV29-1	SVGTQY
TRBJ2-3	TRBV6-4	ASSDTPGTSEDTQY
TRBJ2-3	TRBV12-3/TRBV12-4	ASSLGSGPSTDTQY
TRBJ2-7	TRBV6-5	ASSYLIEGTYEQY
TRBJ2-1	TRBV20-1	SARHSQSSYNEQF
TRBJ2-2	TRBV9	ASSRGGGSTGELF
TRBJ1-1	TRBV20-1	SARAGGGSTEAF
TRBJ2-3	TRBV11-2	ASSFGHDTDTQY
TRBJ2-7	TRBV28	ASSFSGQGAPSEQY
TRBJ2-5	TRBV29-1	SVNPTDREETQY
TRBJ2-7	TRBV5-6	ASSLPSFQGLAGEQY
TRBJ2-1	TRBV6-5	ASRPKSGPYNEQF
TRBJ2-1	TRBV20-1	SARAVTTSYNEQF
TRBJ2-1	TRBV12-3/TRBV12-4	ASSPKVEQF
TRBJ1-4	TRBV12-3/TRBV12-4	ASSLLREKLF
TRBJ2-7	TRBV5-1	ASSLVTDEQY
TRBJ1-5	TRBV6-1	ARPGQGAGQPQH
TRBJ2-7	TRBV12-3/TRBV12-4	ASSLIAGGSYEQY
TRBJ1-3	TRBV12-3/TRBV12-4	ASSRQGATIY
TRBJ2-2	TRBV4-2	ASSQDTSSNTGELF
TRBJ2-3	TRBV19	ASSPPWGDTQY
TRBJ2-7	TRBV7-2	ASSLVASGESSYEQY
TRBJ2-7	TRBV7-8	ASSFSGLRGHEQY
TRBJ2-3	TRBV20-1	SAYKGGDTQY
TRBJ2-3	TRBV12-3/TRBV12-4	VAAGVESTDTQY
TRBJ2-5	TRBV6-2/TRBV6-3	ASSYGPASHEETQY
TRBJ2-3	TRBV6-2/TRBV6-3	ASSYSKESPDTQY
TRBJ1-4	TRBV7-2	ASSLQGTGNEKLF
TRBJ2-1	TRBV25-1	ASSELQGGAYNEQF
TRBJ2-1	TRBV15	ATSYLLDRLSYNEQF
TRBJ2-1	TRBV20-1	SARDEDSYNEQF
TRBJ2-7	TRBV20-1	SVPRSYEQY
TRBJ2-1	TRBV28	ASSSRLAEAYNEQF
TRBJ2-4	TRBV18	ASSPRGNLKNIQY
TRBJ1-5	TRBV6-2/TRBV6-3	ASSYPMVGPESSDQPQH
TRBJ1-4	TRBV3-1	ASRSGPQGTEKLF
TRBJ2-2	TRBV12-3/TRBV12-4	ASCDRGGTGELF
TRBJ2-7	TRBV20-1	SARAPVEQY